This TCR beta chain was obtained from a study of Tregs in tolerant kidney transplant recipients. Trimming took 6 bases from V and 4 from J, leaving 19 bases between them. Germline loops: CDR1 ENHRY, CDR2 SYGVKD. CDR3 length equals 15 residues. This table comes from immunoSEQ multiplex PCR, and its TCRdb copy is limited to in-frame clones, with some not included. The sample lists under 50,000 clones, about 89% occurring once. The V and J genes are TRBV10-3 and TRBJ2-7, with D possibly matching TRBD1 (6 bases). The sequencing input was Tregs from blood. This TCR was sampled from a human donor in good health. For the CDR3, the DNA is TGTGCCATCAGACCAAACCACAGGGTCGATTACGAGCAGTACTTC. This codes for CAIRPNHRVDYEQYF.